This TCR beta chain was found in a study of blood T cell repertoires in COVID-19. Turning to the study itself: COVID-19 samples, acute and convalescent, were from the United States, Italy and Spain. In each case, the material was cDNA or gDNA derived from T cells, B-cell-depleted T cells, or PBMCs.

Assay: immunoSEQ multiplex PCR; the TCRdb copy retains only in-frame clones and omits some. The sample includes 150,000 to 200,000 clones, less than 90% of them seen just once. This TCR came from a woman in her 70s with acute or convalescent COVID-19. Sequenced input: peripheral blood.

CDR3 loop: CAWKDRAYGYTF. The CDR3 DNA is TGTGCCTGGAAAGACAGGGCCTATGGCTACACCTTC. The V and J genes are TRBV30 and TRBJ1-2, with 7 bases matching TRBD1. Germline V lookup: CDR1 GTSNPN, CDR2 SVGIG (reference sequence). This CDR3 is 12 amino acids long. After removal of 4 bases from V and 4 bases from J, the junction contained 3 bases not matched to a gene.